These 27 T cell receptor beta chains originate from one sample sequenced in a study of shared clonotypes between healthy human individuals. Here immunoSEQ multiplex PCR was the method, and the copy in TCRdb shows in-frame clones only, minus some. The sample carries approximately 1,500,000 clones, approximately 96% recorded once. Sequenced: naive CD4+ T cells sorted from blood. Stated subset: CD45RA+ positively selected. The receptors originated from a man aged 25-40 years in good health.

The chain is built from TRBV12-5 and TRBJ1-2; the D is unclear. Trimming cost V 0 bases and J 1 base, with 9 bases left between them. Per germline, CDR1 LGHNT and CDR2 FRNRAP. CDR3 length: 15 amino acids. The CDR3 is CASGLVPGGNYGYTF. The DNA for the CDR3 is TGTGCTAGTGGTTTGGTACCTGGCGGTAACTATGGCTACACCTTC.

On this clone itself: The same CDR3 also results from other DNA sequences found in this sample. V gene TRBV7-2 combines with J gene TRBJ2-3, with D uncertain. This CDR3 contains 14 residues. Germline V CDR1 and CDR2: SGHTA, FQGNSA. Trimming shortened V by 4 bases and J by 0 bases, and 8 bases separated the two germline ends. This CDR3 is CASSSRASTDTQYF. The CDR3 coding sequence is TGTGCCAGCAGCTCCCGGGCAAGCACAGATACGCAGTATTTT.

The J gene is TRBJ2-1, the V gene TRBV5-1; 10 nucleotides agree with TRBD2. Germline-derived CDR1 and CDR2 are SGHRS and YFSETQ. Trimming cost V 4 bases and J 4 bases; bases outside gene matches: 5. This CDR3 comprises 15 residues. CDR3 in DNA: TGCGCCAGCAGCCCTCTAGCGGGAGATTACAATGAGCAGTTCTTC. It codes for CASSPLAGDYNEQFF. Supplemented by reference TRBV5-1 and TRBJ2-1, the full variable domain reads KAGVTQTPRYLIKTRGQQVTLSCSPISGHRSVSWYQQTPGQGLQFLFEYFSETQRNKGNFPGRFSGRQFSNSRSEMNVSTLELGDSALYLCASSPLAGDYNEQFFGPGTRLTVL.

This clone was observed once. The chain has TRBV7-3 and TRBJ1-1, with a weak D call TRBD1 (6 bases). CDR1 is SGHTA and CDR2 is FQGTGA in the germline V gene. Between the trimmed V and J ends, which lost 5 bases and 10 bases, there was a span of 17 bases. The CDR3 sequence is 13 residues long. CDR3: CASSPIEGRGAFF. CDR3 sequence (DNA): TGTGCCAGCAGCCCTATTGAGGGCAGGGGAGCTTTCTTT.

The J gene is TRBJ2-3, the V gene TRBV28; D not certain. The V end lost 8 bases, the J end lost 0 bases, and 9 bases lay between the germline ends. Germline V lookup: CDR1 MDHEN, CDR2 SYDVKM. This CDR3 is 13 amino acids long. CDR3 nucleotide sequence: TGTGCCAGCGGCAGTCCCAGCACAGATACGCAGTATTTT. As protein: CASGSPSTDTQYF.

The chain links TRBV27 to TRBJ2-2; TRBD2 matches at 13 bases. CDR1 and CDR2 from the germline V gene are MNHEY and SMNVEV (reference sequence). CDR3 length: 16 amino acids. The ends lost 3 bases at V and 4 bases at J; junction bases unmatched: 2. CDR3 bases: TGTGCCAGCAGTTTTGGACTAGCGGGAGCCACCGGGGAGCTGTTTTTT. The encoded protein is CASSFGLAGATGELFF.

The CDR3 nucleotides read TGTGCCAGCAGCGTAGGGCAGGCCACAGATACGCAGTATTTT. Translation gives CASSVGQATDTQYF. This chain connects TRBV9 to TRBJ2-3, with D hard to call. This CDR3 is 14 amino acids long. CDR1 is SGDLS, CDR2 YYNGEE, per germline. Trimming took 0 bases from V and 2 from J, leaving 7 bases between them.

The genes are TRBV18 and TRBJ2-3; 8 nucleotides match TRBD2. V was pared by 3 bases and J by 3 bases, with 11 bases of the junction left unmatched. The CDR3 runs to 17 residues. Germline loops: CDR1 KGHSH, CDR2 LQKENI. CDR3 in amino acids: CASSPDGSGSFTDTQYF. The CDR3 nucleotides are TGTGCCAGCTCACCGGACGGGAGCGGGAGTTTTACAGATACGCAGTATTTT.

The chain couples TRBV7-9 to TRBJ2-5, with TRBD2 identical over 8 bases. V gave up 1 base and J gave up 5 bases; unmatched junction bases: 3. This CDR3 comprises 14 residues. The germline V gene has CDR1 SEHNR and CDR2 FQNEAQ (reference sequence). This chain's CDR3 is CASSLVASGETQYF. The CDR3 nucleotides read TGTGCCAGCAGCTTAGTGGCTAGCGGGGAGACCCAGTACTTC.

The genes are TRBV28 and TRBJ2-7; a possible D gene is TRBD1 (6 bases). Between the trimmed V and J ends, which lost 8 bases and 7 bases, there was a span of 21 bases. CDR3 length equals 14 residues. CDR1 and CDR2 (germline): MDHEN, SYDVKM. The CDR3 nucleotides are TGTGCCAGCTGCCCCCCAGGGGATCTTCCTGAGCAGTACTTC. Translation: CASCPPGDLPEQYF.

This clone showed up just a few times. As DNA, the CDR3 is TGTGCCAGCACCACCCCGGGGTTGTACGAGCAGTACTTC. This translates into CASTTPGLYEQYF. This chain joins TRBV28 and TRBJ2-7, with D maybe TRBD2 (5 bases). V lost 7 bases to trimming and J lost 4 bases, with 14 bases between them. The CDR3 has 13 amino acids. Per the germline V gene, CDR1 is MDHEN and CDR2 is SYDVKM.

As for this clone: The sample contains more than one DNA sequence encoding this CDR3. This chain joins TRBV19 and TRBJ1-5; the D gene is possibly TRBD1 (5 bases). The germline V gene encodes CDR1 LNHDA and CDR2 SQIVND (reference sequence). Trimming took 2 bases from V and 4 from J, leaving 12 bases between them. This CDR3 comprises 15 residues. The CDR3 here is CASSIRGAGNQPQHF. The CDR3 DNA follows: TGTGCCAGTAGTATAAGAGGGGCCGGGAATCAGCCCCAGCATTTT. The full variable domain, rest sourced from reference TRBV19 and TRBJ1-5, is DGGITQSPKYLFRKEGQNVTLSCEQNLNHDAMYWYRQDPGQGLRLIYYSQIVNDFQKGDIAEGYSVSREKKESFPLTVTSAQKNPTAFYLCASSIRGAGNQPQHFGDGTRLSIL.

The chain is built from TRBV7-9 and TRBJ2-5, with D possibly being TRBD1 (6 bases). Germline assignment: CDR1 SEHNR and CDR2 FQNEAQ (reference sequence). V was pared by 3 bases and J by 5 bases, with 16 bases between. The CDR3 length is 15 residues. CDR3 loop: CASSFNGQSTETQYF. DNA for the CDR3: TGTGCCAGCAGCTTCAACGGACAGTCCACGGAGACCCAGTACTTC.

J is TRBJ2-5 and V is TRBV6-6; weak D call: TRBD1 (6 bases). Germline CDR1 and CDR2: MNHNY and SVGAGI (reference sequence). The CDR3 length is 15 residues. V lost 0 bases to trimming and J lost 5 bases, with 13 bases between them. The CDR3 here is CASSYSRGLGETQYF. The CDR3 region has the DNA TGTGCCAGCAGTTACTCGAGGGGGTTGGGGGAGACCCAGTACTTC.

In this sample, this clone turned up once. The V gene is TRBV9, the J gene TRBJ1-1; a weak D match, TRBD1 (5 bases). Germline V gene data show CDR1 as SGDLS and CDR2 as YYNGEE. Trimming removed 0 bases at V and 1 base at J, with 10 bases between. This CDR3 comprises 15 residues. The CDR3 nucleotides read TGTGCCAGCAGCGTAGCTTCGGGGGGGAACACTGAAGCTTTCTTT. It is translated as CASSVASGGNTEAFF.

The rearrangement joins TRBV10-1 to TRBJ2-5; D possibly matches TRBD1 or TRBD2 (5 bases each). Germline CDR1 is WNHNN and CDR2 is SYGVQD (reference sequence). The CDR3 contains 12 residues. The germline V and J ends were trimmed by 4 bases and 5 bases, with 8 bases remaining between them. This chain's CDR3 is CASSGDGETQYF. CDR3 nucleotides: TGCGCCAGCAGTGGGGACGGGGAGACCCAGTACTTC.

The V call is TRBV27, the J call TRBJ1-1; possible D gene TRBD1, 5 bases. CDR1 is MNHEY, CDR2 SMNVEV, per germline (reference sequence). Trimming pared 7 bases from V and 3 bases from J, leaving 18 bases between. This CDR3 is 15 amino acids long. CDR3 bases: TGTGCCAGCACACCGGTTCGGGGCGCGGACACTGAAGCTTTCTTT. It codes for CASTPVRGADTEAFF.

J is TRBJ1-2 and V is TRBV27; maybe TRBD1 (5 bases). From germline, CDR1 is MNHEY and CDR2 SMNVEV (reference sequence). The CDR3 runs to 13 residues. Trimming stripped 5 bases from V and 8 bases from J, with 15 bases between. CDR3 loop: CASSLGTERGYTF. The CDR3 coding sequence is TGTGCCAGCAGTCTCGGGACTGAGAGGGGCTACACCTTC.

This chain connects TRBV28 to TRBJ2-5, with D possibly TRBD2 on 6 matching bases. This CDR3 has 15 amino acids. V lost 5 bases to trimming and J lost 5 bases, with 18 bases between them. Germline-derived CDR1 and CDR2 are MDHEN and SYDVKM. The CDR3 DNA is TGTGCCAGCAGTGGGGCCGGGACTCAGAGGGAGACCCAGTACTTC. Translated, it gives CASSGAGTQRETQYF.

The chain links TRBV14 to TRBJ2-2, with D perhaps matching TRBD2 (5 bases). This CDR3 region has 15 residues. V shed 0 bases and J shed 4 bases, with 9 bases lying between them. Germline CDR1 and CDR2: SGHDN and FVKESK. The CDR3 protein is CASSQDVEATGELFF. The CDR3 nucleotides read TGTGCCAGCAGCCAAGACGTGGAGGCCACCGGGGAGCTGTTTTTT. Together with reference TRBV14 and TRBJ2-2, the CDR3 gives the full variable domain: EAGVTQFPSHSVIEKGQTVTLRCDPISGHDNLYWYRRVMGKEIKFLLHFVKESKQDESGMPNNRFLAERTGGTYSTLKVQPAELEDSGVYFCASSQDVEATGELFFGEGSRLTVL.

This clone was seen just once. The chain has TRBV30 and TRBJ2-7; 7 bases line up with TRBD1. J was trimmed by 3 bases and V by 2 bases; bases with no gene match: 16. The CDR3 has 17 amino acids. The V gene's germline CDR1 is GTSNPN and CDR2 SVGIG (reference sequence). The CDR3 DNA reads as TGTGCCTGGAGTCGATCCCCGCTAGTAGGGGGCGGCTACGAGCAGTACTTC. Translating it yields CAWSRSPLVGGGYEQYF.

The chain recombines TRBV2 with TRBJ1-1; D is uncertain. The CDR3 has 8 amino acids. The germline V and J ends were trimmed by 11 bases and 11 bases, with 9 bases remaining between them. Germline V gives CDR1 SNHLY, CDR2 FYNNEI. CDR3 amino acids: CAGKGAFF. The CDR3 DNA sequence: TGTGCCGGAAAAGGGGCTTTCTTT.

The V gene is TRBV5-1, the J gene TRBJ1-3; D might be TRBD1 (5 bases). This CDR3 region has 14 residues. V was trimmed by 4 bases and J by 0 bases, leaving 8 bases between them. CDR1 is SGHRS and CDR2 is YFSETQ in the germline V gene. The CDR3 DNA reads TGCGCCAGCAGCCCGACAGTCTCTGGAAACACCATATATTTT. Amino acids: CASSPTVSGNTIYF.

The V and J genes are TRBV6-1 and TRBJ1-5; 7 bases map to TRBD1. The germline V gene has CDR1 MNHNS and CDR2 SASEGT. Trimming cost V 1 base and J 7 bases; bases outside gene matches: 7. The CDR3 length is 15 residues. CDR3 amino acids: CASSEVGGGYQPQHF. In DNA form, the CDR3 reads TGTGCCAGCAGTGAAGTTGGAGGGGGCTACCAGCCCCAGCATTTT.

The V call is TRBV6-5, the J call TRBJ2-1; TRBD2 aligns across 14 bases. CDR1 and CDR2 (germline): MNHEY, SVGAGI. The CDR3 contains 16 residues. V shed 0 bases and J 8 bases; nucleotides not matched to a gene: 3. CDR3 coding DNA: TGTGCCAGCAGTTACTCGAGACTAGCGGGAGGGGATGAGCAGTTCTTC. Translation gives CASSYSRLAGGDEQFF.

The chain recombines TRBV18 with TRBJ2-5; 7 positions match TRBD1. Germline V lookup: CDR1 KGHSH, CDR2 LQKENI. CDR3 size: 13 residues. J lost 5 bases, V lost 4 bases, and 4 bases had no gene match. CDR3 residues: CASSRDRAETQYF. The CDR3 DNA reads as TGTGCCAGCTCACGAGACAGGGCCGAGACCCAGTACTTC.

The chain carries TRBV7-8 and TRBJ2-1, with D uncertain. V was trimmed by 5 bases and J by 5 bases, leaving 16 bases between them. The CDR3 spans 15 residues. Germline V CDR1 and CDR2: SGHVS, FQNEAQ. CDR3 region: CASSKRVGGHNEQFF. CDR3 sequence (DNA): TGTGCCAGCAGCAAAAGGGTCGGTGGGCACAATGAGCAGTTCTTC.